This TCR beta chain originates from a study of cytomegalovirus exposure and HLA in healthy donors. Findings of the study overall: Several of the most significant clusters appeared, in a later analysis, to be linked to common viral pathogens.

Amplification used 60 Vbeta primers and 13 Jbeta primers. The data were produced by immunoSEQ multiplex PCR, yet TCRdb's version contains in-frame clones alone and is incomplete. This sample's table reports 110,000 to 150,000 clones. With respect to this clone: Its antigen is unidentified.

After removal of 1 base from V and 0 bases from J, the junction contained 5 bases not matched to a gene. This CDR3 contains 17 residues. The germline V gene encodes CDR1 SGHTA and CDR2 FQGTGA. The V gene is TRBV7-3, the J gene TRBJ2-2, with 7 bases lining up with TRBD2. The sequence derives from a woman between 18 and 29 years old in good health and CMV-seronegative. Input material: PBMCs. The CDR3 loop is CASSLSLAAANTGELFF. CDR3 nucleotides: TGTGCCAGCAGCTTAAGTCTAGCGGCAGCGAACACCGGGGAGCTGTTTTTT.